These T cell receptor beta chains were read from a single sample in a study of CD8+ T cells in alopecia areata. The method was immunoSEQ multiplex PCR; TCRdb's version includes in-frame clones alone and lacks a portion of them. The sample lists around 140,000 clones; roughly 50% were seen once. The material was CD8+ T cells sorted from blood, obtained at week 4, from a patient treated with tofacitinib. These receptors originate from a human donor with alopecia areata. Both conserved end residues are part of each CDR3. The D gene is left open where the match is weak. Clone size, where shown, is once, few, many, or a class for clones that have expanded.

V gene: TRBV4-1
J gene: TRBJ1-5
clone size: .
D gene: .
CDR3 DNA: TGCGCCAGCAGCCAAGAGGACGGGATGGCCAATCAGCCCCAGCATTTT
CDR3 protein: CASSQEDGMANQPQHF

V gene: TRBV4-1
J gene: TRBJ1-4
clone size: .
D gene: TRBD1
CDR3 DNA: TGCGCCAGCAGCCAATCTTCAGGGGGGATTGAAAAACTGTTTTTT
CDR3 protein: CASSQSSGGIEKLFF

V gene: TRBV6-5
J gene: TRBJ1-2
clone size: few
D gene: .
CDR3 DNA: TGTGCCAGCAGTTACTTGGAGACAGACTATGGCTACACCTTC
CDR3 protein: CASSYLETDYGYTF

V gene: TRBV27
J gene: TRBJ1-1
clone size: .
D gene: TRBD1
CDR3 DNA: TGTGCCAGCAGCGTTTGGCCTCTCGAGGGGGCCCACACTGAAGCTTTCTTT
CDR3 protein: CASSVWPLEGAHTEAFF

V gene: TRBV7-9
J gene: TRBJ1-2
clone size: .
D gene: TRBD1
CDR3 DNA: TGTGCCAGCAGCCCGGACAGGGGGCCTTCCTATGGCTACACCTTC
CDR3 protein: CASSPDRGPSYGYTF

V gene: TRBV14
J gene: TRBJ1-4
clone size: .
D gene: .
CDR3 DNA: TGTGCCAGCAGCCAAGCCGGGCGTCTGGGTGGCGAAAAACTGTTTTTT
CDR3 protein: CASSQAGRLGGEKLFF

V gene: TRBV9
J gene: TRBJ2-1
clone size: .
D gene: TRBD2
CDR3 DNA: TGTGCCAGCAGCGCTGACCTAGCGGGGGGAAGCAATGAGCAGTTCTTC
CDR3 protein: CASSADLAGGSNEQFF

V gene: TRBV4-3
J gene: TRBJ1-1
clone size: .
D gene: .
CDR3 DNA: TGCGCCAGCAGCCAAGAGTCCGGGTGGACTGAAGCTTTCTTT
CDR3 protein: CASSQESGWTEAFF

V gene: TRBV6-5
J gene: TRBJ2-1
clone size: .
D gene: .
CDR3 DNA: TGTGCCAGCACCAATAGCGCAGGGAATGAGCAGTTCTTC
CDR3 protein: CASTNSAGNEQFF

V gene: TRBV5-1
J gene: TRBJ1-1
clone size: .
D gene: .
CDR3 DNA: TGCGCCAGCAGCTTGCCGGACACCCCGAACACTGAAGCTTTCTTT
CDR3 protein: CASSLPDTPNTEAFF

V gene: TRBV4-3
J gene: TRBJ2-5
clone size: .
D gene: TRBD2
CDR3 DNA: TGCGCCAGCAGCCGCTTACTAGCGGGGGGAAGAGAGACCCAGTACTTC
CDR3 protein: CASSRLLAGGRETQYF

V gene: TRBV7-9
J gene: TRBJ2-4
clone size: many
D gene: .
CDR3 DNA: TGTGCCAGCAGCTCTGGGTACCAGGGCCCTGAAAACATTCAGTACTTC
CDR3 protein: CASSSGYQGPENIQYF

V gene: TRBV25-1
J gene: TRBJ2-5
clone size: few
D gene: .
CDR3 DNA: TGTGCCAGCAGTGAATGGGAACAGCAAGAGACCCAGTACTTC
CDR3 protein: CASSEWEQQETQYF

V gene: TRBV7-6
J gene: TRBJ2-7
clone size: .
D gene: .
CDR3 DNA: TGTGCCAGCAGCTTATTGGGGTCGGAGTACGAGCAGTACTTC
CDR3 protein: CASSLLGSEYEQYF

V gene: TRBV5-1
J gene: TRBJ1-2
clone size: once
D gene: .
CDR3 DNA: TGCGCCAGCAGCTTGGATCAGTCTATGCGCGGCTACACCTTC
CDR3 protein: CASSLDQSMRGYTF

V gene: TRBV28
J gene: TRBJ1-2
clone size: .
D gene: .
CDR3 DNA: TGTGCCAGCAGCGCCGGGACCACGGGTGGCTATGGCTACACCTTC
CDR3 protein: CASSAGTTGGYGYTF

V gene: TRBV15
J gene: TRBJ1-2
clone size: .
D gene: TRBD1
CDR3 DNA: TGTGCCACCAGCATAAGGGACAGGGCGTCATCTAACTATGGCTACACCTTC
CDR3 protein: CATSIRDRASSNYGYTF

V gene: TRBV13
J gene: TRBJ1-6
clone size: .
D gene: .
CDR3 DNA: TGTGCCAGCAGCTTAGAGGCCGGAATACCCCTCCACTTT
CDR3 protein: CASSLEAGIPLHF

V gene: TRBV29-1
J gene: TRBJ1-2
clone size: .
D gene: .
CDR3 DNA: TGCAGCGTCACGGAAGACCGTGGGTTTCTTGGCTACACCTTC
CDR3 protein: CSVTEDRGFLGYTF

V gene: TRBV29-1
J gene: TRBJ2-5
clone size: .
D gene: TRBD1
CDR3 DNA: TGCAGCCCGACTTGGGACAGGGGGCAAGAGACCCAGTACTTC
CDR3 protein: CSPTWDRGQETQYF

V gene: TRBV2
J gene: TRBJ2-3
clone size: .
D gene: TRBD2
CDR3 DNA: TGTGCCAGCAGTAGTCAGCGGGGGGGCGGCACAGATACGCAGTATTTT
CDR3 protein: CASSSQRGGGTDTQYF

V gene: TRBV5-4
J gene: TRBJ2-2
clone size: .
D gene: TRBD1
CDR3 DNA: TGTGCCAGCGGGGGACAGGCACACACCGGGGAGCTGTTTTTT
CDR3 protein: CASGGQAHTGELFF

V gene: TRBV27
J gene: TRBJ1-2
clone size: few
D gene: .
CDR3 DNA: TGTGCCAGCAGTTCTACAGGGAATGGCTACACCTTC
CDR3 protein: CASSSTGNGYTF

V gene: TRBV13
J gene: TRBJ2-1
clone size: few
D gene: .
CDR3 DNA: TGTGCCAGCAGCTTAGAGGCTATTTGGAATGAGCAGTTCTTC
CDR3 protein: CASSLEAIWNEQFF

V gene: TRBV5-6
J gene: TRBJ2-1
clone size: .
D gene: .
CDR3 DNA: TGTGCCAGCAGCCCCCGCAGGGCCCACAATGAGCAGTTCTTC
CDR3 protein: CASSPRRAHNEQFF

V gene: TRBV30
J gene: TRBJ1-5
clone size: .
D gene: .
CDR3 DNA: TGTGCCTGGAGTGTACAAAGCAATCAGCCCCAGCATTTT
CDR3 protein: CAWSVQSNQPQHF

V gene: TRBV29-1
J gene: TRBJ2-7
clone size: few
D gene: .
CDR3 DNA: TGCAGCGTTGAATTAAGGGGAACTAACAGCGCCTACGAGCAGTACTTC
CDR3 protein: CSVELRGTNSAYEQYF

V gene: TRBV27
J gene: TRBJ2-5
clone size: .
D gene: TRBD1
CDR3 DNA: TGTGCCAGCAGTTTGGGGCAGGGGGCCGGTGAGCAGTACTTC
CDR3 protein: CASSLGQGAGEQYF

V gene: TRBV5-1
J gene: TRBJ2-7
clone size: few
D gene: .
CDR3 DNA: TGCGCCAGCAGCGGCGGGACACTTGAGCAGTACTTC
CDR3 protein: CASSGGTLEQYF

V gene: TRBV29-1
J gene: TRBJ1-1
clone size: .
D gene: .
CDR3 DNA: TGCAGCGCCGAAACGGGTTCCAACACTGAAGCTTTCTTT
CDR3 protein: CSAETGSNTEAFF

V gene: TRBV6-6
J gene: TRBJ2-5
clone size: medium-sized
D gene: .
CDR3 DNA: TGTGCCAGCAGTGTCACGGGGGAAGAGACCCAGTACTTC
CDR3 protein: CASSVTGEETQYF

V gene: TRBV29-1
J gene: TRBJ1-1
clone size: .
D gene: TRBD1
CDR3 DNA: TGCAGCGTTGAAATCTACAGGGGGATCACTGAAGCTTTCTTT
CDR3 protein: CSVEIYRGITEAFF

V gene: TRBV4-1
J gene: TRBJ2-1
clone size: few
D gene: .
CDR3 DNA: TGCGCCAGCAGGGGGCTGGTTGAGCAGTTCTTC
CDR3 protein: CASRGLVEQFF

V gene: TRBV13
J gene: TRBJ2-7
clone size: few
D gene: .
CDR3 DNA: TGTGCCAGCAGCTTCGGGCGCTCCTACGAGCAGTACTTC
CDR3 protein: CASSFGRSYEQYF

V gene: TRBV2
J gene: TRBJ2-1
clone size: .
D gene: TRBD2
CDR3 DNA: TGTGCCAGCAGTGAAGGGAGCGGGGGAGGGAATGAGCAGTTCTTC
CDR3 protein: CASSEGSGGGNEQFF

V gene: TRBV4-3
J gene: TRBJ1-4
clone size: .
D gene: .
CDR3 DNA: TGCGCCAGCAGCCAAGGGGGGTATGAAAAACTGTTTTTT
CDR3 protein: CASSQGGYEKLFF

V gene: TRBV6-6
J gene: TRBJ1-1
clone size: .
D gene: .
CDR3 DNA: TGTGCCAGCAAGGAGATCGGGAACACTGAAGCTTTCTTT
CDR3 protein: CASKEIGNTEAFF

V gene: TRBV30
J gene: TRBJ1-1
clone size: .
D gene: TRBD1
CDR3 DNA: TGTGCCTGGGAAATCACAGGGGTTGAAGCTTTCTTT
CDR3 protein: CAWEITGVEAFF

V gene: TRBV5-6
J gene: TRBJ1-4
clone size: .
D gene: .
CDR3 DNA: TGTGCCAGCAGCTTGGGGGATTTGGTGGAAAAACTGTTTTTT
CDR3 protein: CASSLGDLVEKLFF

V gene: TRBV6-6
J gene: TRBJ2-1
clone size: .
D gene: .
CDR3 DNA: TGTGCCAGCACTAGGTGGCTAACCTACAATGAGCAGTTCTTC
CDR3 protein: CASTRWLTYNEQFF

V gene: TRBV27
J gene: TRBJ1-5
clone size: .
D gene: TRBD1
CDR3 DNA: TGTGCCAGCAGCGAGACAGGGGGCGTGAGTCAGCCCCAGCATTTT
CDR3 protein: CASSETGGVSQPQHF

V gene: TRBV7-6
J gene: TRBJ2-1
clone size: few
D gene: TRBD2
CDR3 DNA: TGTGCCAGCAGCTTACTAGCGGACACCTACAATGAGCAGTTCTTC
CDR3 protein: CASSLLADTYNEQFF

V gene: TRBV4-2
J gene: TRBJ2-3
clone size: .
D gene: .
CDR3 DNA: TGTGCCAGCAGCCAAGATAATGGCGAGACAGATACGCAGTATTTT
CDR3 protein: CASSQDNGETDTQYF

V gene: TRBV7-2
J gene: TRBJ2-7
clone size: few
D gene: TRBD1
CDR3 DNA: TGTGCCAGCAGCTTTCACTGGACAGGTACCTACGAGCAGTACTTC
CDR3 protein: CASSFHWTGTYEQYF

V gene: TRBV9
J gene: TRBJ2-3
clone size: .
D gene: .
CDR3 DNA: TGTGCCAGCACCCGAGAAGGACCGGGCCTCGAGCAGTATTTT
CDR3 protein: CASTREGPGLEQYF

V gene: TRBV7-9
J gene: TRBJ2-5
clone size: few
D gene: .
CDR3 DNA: TGTGCCACCTCGGAGGGTTTAGGGGAAGAGACCCAGTACTTC
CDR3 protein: CATSEGLGEETQYF

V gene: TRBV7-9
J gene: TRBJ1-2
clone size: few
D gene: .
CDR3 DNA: TGTGCCAGCAGCCCAGTACGACAGAACTATGGCTACACCTTC
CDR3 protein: CASSPVRQNYGYTF

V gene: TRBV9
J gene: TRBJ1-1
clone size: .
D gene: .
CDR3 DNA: TGTGCCAGCAGCGTTAGACCGGGACAAAACACTGAAGCTTTCTTT
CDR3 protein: CASSVRPGQNTEAFF

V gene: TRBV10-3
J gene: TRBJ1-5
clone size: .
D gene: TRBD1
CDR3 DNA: TGTGCCATCAGTGGGGACAGGGGGATTAGCAATCAGCCCCAGCATTTT
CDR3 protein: CAISGDRGISNQPQHF

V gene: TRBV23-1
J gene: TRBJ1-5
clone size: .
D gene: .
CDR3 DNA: TGCGCCAGCAATGGGGCGAACGGATGGGGGACCCAGCATTTT
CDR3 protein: CASNGANGWGTQHF

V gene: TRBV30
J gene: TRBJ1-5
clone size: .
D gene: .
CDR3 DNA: TGTGCCTGGAGCGACTGGGGGGCGGTGCAGCCCCAGCATTTT
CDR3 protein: CAWSDWGAVQPQHF

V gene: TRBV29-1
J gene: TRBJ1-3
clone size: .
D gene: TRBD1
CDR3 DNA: TGCAGCGTGAGGGACAGACGCTCTGGAAACACCATATATTTT
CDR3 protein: CSVRDRRSGNTIYF

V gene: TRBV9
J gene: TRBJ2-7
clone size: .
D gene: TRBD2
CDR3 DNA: TGTGCCAGCAGCCAACTACTAGCGGGGTACGAGCAGTACTTC
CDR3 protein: CASSQLLAGYEQYF

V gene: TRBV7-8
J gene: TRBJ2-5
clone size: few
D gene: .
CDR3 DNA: TGTGCCAGCAGCAGTTTCTCCAGTGAGTCTCAAGAGACCCAGTACTTC
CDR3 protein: CASSSFSSESQETQYF

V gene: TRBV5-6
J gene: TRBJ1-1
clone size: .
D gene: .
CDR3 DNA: TGTGCCAGCAGCTTGCTGAACACTGAAGCTTTCTTT
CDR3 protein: CASSLLNTEAFF

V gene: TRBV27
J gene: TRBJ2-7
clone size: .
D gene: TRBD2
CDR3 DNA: TGTGCCAGCAGCTCACGCCGGGGGGGGCCCTCCTACGAGCAGTACTTC
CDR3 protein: CASSSRRGGPSYEQYF

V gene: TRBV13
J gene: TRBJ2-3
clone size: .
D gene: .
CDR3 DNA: TGTGCCAGCAGCGAGTCGCCAGATACGCAGTATTTT
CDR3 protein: CASSESPDTQYF

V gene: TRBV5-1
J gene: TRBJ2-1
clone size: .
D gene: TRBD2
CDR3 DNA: TGCGCCAGCAGCTTTACTAGCGGGGCTAATGAGCAGTTCTTC
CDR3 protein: CASSFTSGANEQFF

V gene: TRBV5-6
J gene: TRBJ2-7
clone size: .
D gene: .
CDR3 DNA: TGTGCCAGCAGCTTGTATCTCGGGGGGCCGGCCTACGAGCAGTACTTC
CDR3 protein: CASSLYLGGPAYEQYF